The 25 T cell receptor beta chains reported below all come from one sample, sequenced in a study of CD8+CD57+ T cells in acquired aplastic anemia. Genomic DNA, serving as template, underwent TCR beta VDJ and CDR3 profiling. TCRdb reprocessed the reads via MiXCR and lists one record per CDR3 protein. The sample has roughly 180,000 distinct CDR3 sequences; around 50% are singletons. Sequencing involved patients with CD8+CD57+ cell expansion previously shown by flow cytometry. Sample: sorted CD4+, CD8+, or CD8+CD57+ T cells (not recorded which) from PBMCs. These TCRs come from a human donor with aplastic anemia.

This clonotype was counted ten times or more. V usage is TRBV7-9 and J usage is TRBJ1-2; D gene unclear. V lost 5 bases and J 0 bases, leaving 4 bases between the germline ends. The germline CDR1 and CDR2 sequences are SEHNR and FQNEAQ (reference sequence). This CDR3 region has 12 residues. The CDR3 sequence: CASSNSNYGYTF. The CDR3, as DNA: TGTGCCAGCAGCAATTCTAACTATGGCTACACCTTC.

J is TRBJ1-5 and V is TRBV2; D might be TRBD1 (5 bases). Between the trimmed V and J ends, which lost 3 bases and 6 bases, there was a span of 15 bases. Germline V gives CDR1 SNHLY, CDR2 FYNNEI. CDR3 size: 15 residues. Here the CDR3 reads CASSEIDRLIQPQHF. Written as DNA, the CDR3 is TGTGCCAGCAGTGAGATCGACAGACTTATTCAGCCCCAGCATTTT. Complete variable domain (other parts from reference TRBV2 and TRBJ1-5): EPEVTQTPSHQVTQMGQEVILRCVPISNHLYFYWYRQILGQKVEFLVSFYNNEISEKSEIFDDQFSVERPDGSNFTLKIRSTKLEDSAMYFCASSEIDRLIQPQHFGDGTRLSIL.

At least ten counts were recorded for this clonotype. The chain joins TRBV19 to TRBJ2-2, with TRBD2 as a possible D gene (5 bases). This CDR3 is built from 15 residues. Trimming pared 3 bases from V and 4 bases from J, leaving 12 bases between. Germline V lookup: CDR1 LNHDA, CDR2 SQIVND (reference sequence). This chain's CDR3 is CASSIGSVGTGELFF. The CDR3 coding sequence is TGTGCCAGTAGTATTGGTAGCGTCGGCACCGGGGAGCTGTTTTTT.

The DNA of the CDR3 is TGTGCCACCAGTGATCGCTCTACTCCAGGGGCTACGTACCAAGAGACCCAGTACTTC. Protein: CATSDRSTPGATYQETQYF. The chain employs TRBV24-1 and TRBJ2-5, with D possibly matching TRBD1 (6 bases). This CDR3 is built from 19 residues. Looked up from germline, CDR1 is KGHDR and CDR2 is SFDVKD. Deletions cut 3 bases from V and 0 bases from J, with 22 bases between.

V usage is TRBV12-3 or TRBV12-4 and J usage is TRBJ1-5, with D possibly matching TRBD1 (5 bases). V lost 8 bases and J lost 0, with 8 bases in between. This CDR3 spans 13 amino acids. The chain's CDR3 is CASGQGSNQPQHF. The CDR3 bases are TGTGCCAGCGGCCAGGGTAGCAATCAGCCCCAGCATTTT.

CDR3 bases: TGCAGCGTTGAAGATCAGGCGGGAGTAGACACCGGGGAGCTGTTTTTT. This encodes CSVEDQAGVDTGELFF. J is TRBJ2-2 and V is TRBV29-1; 7 bases are shared with TRBD2. This CDR3 is 16 amino acids long. With 0 bases clipped from V and 3 bases from J, the junction kept 7 bases outside the gene matches. CDR1 and CDR2 (germline): SQVTM, ANQGSEA.

About this clonotype itself: The conserved final phenylalanine or tryptophan is absent from the CDR3, which likely points to a read error. The rearrangement uses TRBV2 and TRBJ1-3; D call uncertain. This CDR3 is 12 amino acids long. CDR1 SNHLY and CDR2 FYNNEI come from the germline V gene. V dropped 7 bases and J dropped 4 bases, with 8 bases sitting between them. The CDR3 nucleotides read TGTGCCAGCAAAATAACCGGAAACACCATATATCTT. Translating it yields CASKITGNTIYL.

CDR3 loop: CSVGGGGRDTDTQYF. The CDR3 DNA reads as TGCAGCGTGGGAGGTGGCGGGAGGGACACAGATACGCAGTATTTT. V and J are TRBV29-1 and TRBJ2-3, with TRBD2 identical over 9 bases. This CDR3 spans 15 amino acids. The V and J ends lost 6 bases and 2 bases, in that order; junction bases with no gene match: 9. Looked up from germline, CDR1 is SQVTM and CDR2 is ANQGSEA.

The sample holds many counts of this clonotype. The V call is TRBV6-1, the J call TRBJ2-1; 9 nucleotides line up with TRBD2. Germline CDR1 is MNHNS and CDR2 is SASEGT. The CDR3 consists of 17 residues. V gave up 2 bases and J gave up 6 bases; unmatched junction bases: 11. The CDR3 DNA sequence: TGTGCCAGCAGTGAACGAAAGAGGCTAGCGGGGAGCAATGAGCAGTTCTTC. Translated: CASSERKRLAGSNEQFF.

This chain uses TRBV25-1 with TRBJ1-2, with no clear D. V dropped 1 base and J dropped 4 bases, with 13 bases sitting between them. In germline, CDR1 is MGHDK, CDR2 SYGVNS. The CDR3 is 15 residues long. The CDR3 bases are TGTGCCAGCAGTGAATCAGAAAAGCTCTTCTATGGCTACACCTTC. It is translated as CASSESEKLFYGYTF.

This chain connects TRBV2 to TRBJ2-6; no firm D call. The germline CDR1 and CDR2 sequences are SNHLY and FYNNEI. This CDR3 spans 12 amino acids. V gave up 7 bases and J gave up 4 bases, with 5 bases separating them. CDR3 in amino acids: CASKAGANVLTF. For the CDR3, the DNA is TGTGCCAGCAAGGCCGGGGCCAACGTCCTGACTTTC.

The rearrangement joins TRBV10-3 to TRBJ1-1, with 7 bases that match TRBD1. Germline V gene data show CDR1 as ENHRY and CDR2 as SYGVKD. The junction had 5 bases not matched to a gene; V was cut back by 3 bases and J by 4 bases. The CDR3 consists of 14 residues. The CDR3 DNA reads as TGTGCCATCAGTGAAGAGGGGGCCTTCACTGAAGCTTTCTTT. This sequence encodes CAISEEGAFTEAFF.

V is TRBV3-1 and J is TRBJ1-3; D may be TRBD1 (6 bases). Germline CDR1 reads LGHDT; CDR2 reads YNNKEL (reference sequence). This CDR3 spans 16 amino acids. V lost 3 bases and J lost 4, with 16 bases in between. The CDR3 reads CASSQRAGVGGNTIYF. DNA for the CDR3: TGTGCCAGCAGCCAGAGGGCAGGGGTAGGCGGAAACACCATATATTTT.

J is TRBJ1-1 and V is TRBV25-1, with a tentative D call TRBD1 (6 bases). The V gene's germline CDR1 is MGHDK and CDR2 SYGVNS. Trimming stripped 4 bases from V and 0 bases from J, with 9 bases between. This CDR3 contains 14 residues. The CDR3 reads CASSGQDLNTEAFF. DNA for the CDR3: TGTGCCAGCAGTGGACAGGACTTGAACACTGAAGCTTTCTTT.

Details on this clonotype: A junction boundary mismatches the germline segment, possibly from a read error. This sequence joins TRBV7-3 and TRBJ1-1; TRBD1 might be the D (5 bases). The CDR3 is 14 amino acids. Looked up from germline, CDR1 is SGHTA and CDR2 is FQGTGA. The CDR3 nucleotides read TGCGCCAGCAACGAAGACAGAGCGAACACTGAAGCTTTCTTT. It codes for CASNEDRANTEAFF.

This rearrangement joins TRBV20-1 to TRBJ2-7; no reliable D call. Per the germline V gene, CDR1 is DFQATT and CDR2 is SNEGSKA (reference sequence). Between the trimmed V and J ends, which lost 8 bases and 3 bases, there was a span of 11 bases. The CDR3 spans 11 residues. Here the CDR3 DNA reads TGCAGTATGCAGACTTACTACGAGCAGTACTTC. Its translation is CSMQTYYEQYF.

About this clonotype: This may be a read error: a much more frequent sequence differs by one nucleotide. V gene TRBV19 combines with J gene TRBJ2-3; 9 positions agree with TRBD2. CDR3 size: 17 residues. Unmatched junction bases numbered 10, after V lost 5 bases and J lost 1 base. The germline V gene has CDR1 LNHDA and CDR2 SQIVND (reference sequence). The CDR3 region is CASSGGAGGPRTDTQYF. The DNA of the CDR3 is TGTGCCAGTAGTGGGGGAGCGGGGGGCCCCCGCACAGATACGCAGTATTTT.

This clonotype has only a few counts. This sequence joins TRBV20-1 and TRBJ2-3, with D uncertain. Germline CDR1 reads DFQATT; CDR2 reads SNEGSKA (reference sequence). The V and J ends lost 3 bases and 1 base respectively, with 11 bases between them. The CDR3 spans 14 residues. CDR3 nucleotides: TGCAGTGCTAGGAACGTTTGGGGCACAGATACGCAGTATTTT. It translates to CSARNVWGTDTQYF.

The genes are TRBV5-1 and TRBJ2-7; tentatively, D is TRBD1 or TRBD2 (5 bases each). Germline CDR1 reads SGHRS; CDR2 reads YFSETQ. Trimming took 3 bases from V and 5 from J, leaving 6 bases between them. The CDR3 is 11 residues long. CDR3 nucleotide sequence: TGCGCCAGCAGCTCGGGACACGAGCAGTACTTC. Its protein is CASSSGHEQYF.

The J gene is TRBJ2-3, the V gene TRBV7-8; D is uncertain. Germline CDR1 SGHVS, CDR2 FQNEAQ. This CDR3 has 15 residues. The V and J ends lost 7 bases and 2 bases respectively, with 16 bases between them. CDR3 loop: CASTSTISPTDTQYF. The CDR3 nucleotides read TGTGCCAGCACCTCTACTATCTCCCCCACAGATACGCAGTATTTT.

The chain combines TRBV11-2 with TRBJ2-3; no definite D call. Trimming removed 1 base at V and 6 bases at J, with 8 bases between. The CDR3 loop spans 13 amino acids. In germline, CDR1 is SGHAT, CDR2 FQNNGV. CDR3 region: CASSLAPPDTQYF. DNA for the CDR3: TGTGCCAGCAGCTTAGCGCCACCGGATACGCAGTATTTT.

This clonotype was counted between two and nine times. The rearrangement joins TRBV10-2 to TRBJ2-7, with D uncertain. CDR3 length: 15 residues. The germline gives CDR1 WSHSY, CDR2 SAAADI. V was shortened by 4 bases and J by 6 bases, with 19 bases between the two germline ends. CDR3 DNA: TGCGCCAGCAGTGGAGTGGGTTCTCCGCCGCGCGAGCAGTACTTC. This translates into CASSGVGSPPREQYF.

This clonotype showed up just a few times. V and J are TRBV10-3 and TRBJ2-5; 7 nucleotides align to TRBD1. V was clipped by 0 bases and J by 5 bases; unmatched bases: 6. Germline-derived CDR1 and CDR2 are ENHRY and SYGVKD. This CDR3 has 15 residues. In DNA, the CDR3 is TGTGCCATCAGTGAGTCTATAGGGGGCGGTGAGACCCAGTACTTC. This encodes CAISESIGGGETQYF.

This clonotype was found many times. CDR3 loop: CASSSPLALREQYF. CDR3 in DNA: TGTGCCAGCAGCTCTCCGCTAGCGTTGCGCGAGCAGTACTTC. The J gene is TRBJ2-7, the V gene TRBV7-8, with TRBD2 as a possible D gene (6 bases). Per germline, CDR1 SGHVS and CDR2 FQNEAQ. This CDR3 contains 14 residues. V gave up 4 bases and J gave up 6 bases, with 16 bases separating them.

This clonotype was recorded a few times. The chain employs TRBV6-1 and TRBJ2-7; 13 positions agree with TRBD2. The CDR3 spans 15 residues. CDR1 and CDR2 from the germline V gene are MNHNS and SASEGT. The J segment lost 4 bases and the V segment lost 1 base, leaving 1 base of the junction unmatched. The CDR3 DNA reads TGTGCCAGCAGTGAAGGGACTAGCGGGAGTTACGAGCAGTACTTC. Protein sequence: CASSEGTSGSYEQYF.